Each of the 7 T cell receptor beta chains below was sequenced from the same sample in a study of blood T cells in healthy people across ages. PCR was performed a second time for 7 to 11 cycles using a sample-barcoded 5' primer and a J-beta primer mix. TCRdb itself ran the 5' RACE reads through MiXCR, one entry per CDR3 protein. The profile shows 630,000 or so distinct CDR3 sequences, 25% to 30% of them singletons. Sequenced: blood. These receptors were taken from a woman older than 75 in good health.

This clonotype showed up many times. The chain is built from TRBV7-6 and TRBJ1-2; unclear D gene. Germline-derived CDR1 and CDR2 are SGHVS and FNYEAQ. This CDR3 spans 11 amino acids. Trimming left V 5 bases short and J 9 bases short, with 10 bases between. The CDR3 here is CASSRSGSYTF. In DNA, the CDR3 is TGTGCCAGCAGCCGTTCGGGTAGCTACACCTTC.

In this sample, this clonotype turned up many times. The chain employs TRBV5-1 and TRBJ2-5; D could derive from TRBD1 or TRBD2 (6 bases each). Trimming took 0 bases from V and 11 from J, leaving 20 bases between them. In germline, CDR1 is SGHRS, CDR2 YFSETQ. This CDR3 contains 15 residues. CDR3 DNA: TGCGCCAGCAGCTTGGGATCGGGGGCGACTAGGGGGCAGTACTTC. It encodes CASSLGSGATRGQYF.

The V gene is TRBV4-2, the J gene TRBJ2-2; 7 nucleotides align to TRBD1. Germline V CDR1 and CDR2: LGHNA, YNFKEQ. V trimming: 0 bases; J trimming: 2 bases; junction bases outside the gene matches: 9. CDR3 length equals 18 residues. The CDR3 spells CASSQDPVGTANTGELFF. In DNA, the CDR3 is TGTGCCAGCAGCCAAGATCCCGTGGGGACAGCAAACACCGGGGAGCTGTTTTTT.

This clonotype was seen at least ten times. This sequence joins TRBV5-1 and TRBJ1-2; 9 nucleotides agree with TRBD1. CDR1 is SGHRS and CDR2 is YFSETQ in the germline V gene. With V trimmed by 1 base and J by 4 bases, 5 bases remained unmatched. The CDR3 consists of 15 residues. The CDR3 is CASSLSGQGGYGYTF. CDR3 DNA: TGCGCCAGCAGCTTGTCGGGACAGGGTGGCTATGGCTACACCTTC.

The table lists this clonotype with many counts. The chain is built from TRBV7-2 and TRBJ1-1; 10 bases match TRBD1. Germline assignment: CDR1 SGHTA and CDR2 FQGNSA. Trimming at V came to 5 bases and at J to 7 bases, leaving 7 bases not matched to a gene. The CDR3 is made up of 14 amino acids. CDR3 in DNA: TGTGCCAGCAGCCCAGACAGGGGGCGTGATGAAGCTTTCTTT. Encoded protein: CASSPDRGRDEAFF. Combining the CDR3 with reference TRBV7-2 and TRBJ1-1 gives the whole variable domain GAGVSQSPSNKVTEKGKDVELRCDPISGHTALYWYRQSLGQGLEFLIYFQGNSAPDKSGLPSDRFSAERTGGSVSTLTIQRTQQEDSAVYLCASSPDRGRDEAFFGQGTRLTVV.

This clonotype was detected ten times or more. The chain recombines TRBV3-1 with TRBJ2-5; 7 bases match TRBD2. V shed 1 base and J 5 bases; nucleotides not matched to a gene: 7. There are 15 residues in the CDR3. Germline CDR1 reads LGHDT; CDR2 reads YNNKEL (reference sequence). The CDR3 nucleotides read TGTGCCAGCAGCCAAGGGACTAGTGACGAGGAGACCCAGTACTTC. Encoded protein: CASSQGTSDEETQYF.

The sample holds many counts of this clonotype. The rearrangement links TRBV30 to TRBJ2-7; 8 nucleotides line up with TRBD2. The germline V gene encodes CDR1 GTSNPN and CDR2 SVGIG (reference sequence). This CDR3 is built from 13 residues. The trim removed 4 bases at V and 3 bases at J, leaving 5 bases unmatched. This CDR3 reads CAWTSGGLYEQYF. Here the CDR3 DNA reads TGTGCCTGGACCAGCGGGGGCCTCTACGAGCAGTACTTC.